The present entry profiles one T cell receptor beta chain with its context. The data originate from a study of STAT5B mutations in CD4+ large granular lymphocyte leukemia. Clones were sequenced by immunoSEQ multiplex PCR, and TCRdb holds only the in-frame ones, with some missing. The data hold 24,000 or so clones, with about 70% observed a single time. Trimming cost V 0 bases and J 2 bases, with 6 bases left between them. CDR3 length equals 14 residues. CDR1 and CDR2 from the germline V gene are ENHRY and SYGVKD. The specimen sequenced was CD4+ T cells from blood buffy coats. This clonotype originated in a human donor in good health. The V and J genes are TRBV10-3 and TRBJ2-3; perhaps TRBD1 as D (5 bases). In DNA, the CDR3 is TGTGCCATCAGTGAGTCGGACAACACAGATACGCAGTATTTT. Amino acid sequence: CAISESDNTDTQYF.